These 27 T cell receptor beta chains share one sample of origin, sequenced in a study of radiation and T cells in renal cell carcinoma. The time point here: blood 2 weeks post-SBRT. Specified treatment: 15 Gy SBRT to primary tumor, nephrectomy 4 weeks later. TCRdb's table, derived via immunoSEQ multiplex PCR, lists solely in-frame clones and lacks some. The sample holds about 65,000 clones, roughly four fifths seen once. Material: blood, obtained from a patient whose treatment included radiotherapy and nephrectomy. Source of these receptors: a man aged 60 to 69 with renal cell carcinoma.

For this clone: The sample carries other DNA sequences with the same CDR3. The chain is built from TRBV9 and TRBJ1-5; 7 bases are a match to TRBD1. The CDR3 totals 14 residues. V shed 0 bases, J shed 6 bases, and the junction held 3 bases outside the gene matches. Germline V CDR1 and CDR2: SGDLS, YYNGEE. Written as DNA, the CDR3 is TGTGCCAGCAGCGTAGGGCAGGGGGGTCAGCCCCAGCATTTT. It translates to CASSVGQGGQPQHF.

This clone appeared once. The rearrangement uses TRBV7-8 and TRBJ1-1; D uncertain. V dropped 4 bases and J dropped 1 base, with 7 bases sitting between them. This CDR3 region has 13 residues. The germline V gene has CDR1 SGHVS and CDR2 FQNEAQ. The CDR3 bases are TGTGCCAGCAGCTCCGCGGGGAACACTGAAGCTTTCTTT. This gives the protein CASSSAGNTEAFF. The full variable domain, rest sourced from reference TRBV7-8 and TRBJ1-1, is GAGVSQSPRYKVAKRGQDVALRCDPISGHVSLFWYQQALGQGPEFLTYFQNEAQLDKSGLPSDRFFAERPEGSVSTLKIQRTQQEDSAVYLCASSSAGNTEAFFGQGTRLTVV.

This clone was observed a handful of times. J is TRBJ1-2 and V is TRBV11-3; D unclear. From germline, CDR1 is SGHNT and CDR2 YENEEA. This CDR3 has 14 amino acids. Trimming removed 0 bases from V and 7 bases from J, with 12 bases in between. CDR3: CASSLDPLAGGYTF. In DNA, the CDR3 is TGTGCCAGCAGCTTAGACCCCTTGGCAGGTGGCTACACCTTC.

V gene TRBV5-1 combines with J gene TRBJ1-1; no reliable D call. The ends were cut back, 5 bases at V and 2 bases at J, with 13 bases in the middle. Germline V CDR1 and CDR2: SGHRS, YFSETQ. The CDR3 length is 14 residues. CDR3 protein: CASSPAVDNTEAFF. As DNA, the CDR3 is TGCGCCAGCAGTCCTGCGGTGGATAACACTGAAGCTTTCTTT.

CDR3 in amino acids: CASRSGRGSLNEKLFF. CDR3 in DNA: TGCGCCAGCAGATCGGGCCGGGGCTCTCTTAATGAAAAACTGTTTTTT. The chain has TRBV5-1 and TRBJ1-4; maybe TRBD1 (5 bases). CDR3 length: 16 residues. Germline CDR1 reads SGHRS; CDR2 reads YFSETQ. The germline V and J ends were trimmed by 5 bases and 4 bases, with 18 bases remaining between them.

The genes are TRBV19 and TRBJ1-2, with D maybe TRBD1 (5 bases). This CDR3 has 15 residues. The V gene's germline CDR1 is LNHDA and CDR2 SQIVND (reference sequence). V lost 3 bases to trimming and J lost 2 bases, with 13 bases between them. The CDR3 sequence is CASSMLQGPNYGYTF. Here the CDR3 DNA reads TGTGCCAGTAGTATGCTGCAGGGCCCGAACTATGGCTACACCTTC.

The chain carries TRBV5-4 and TRBJ2-2; D is uncertain. The V gene lost 3 bases and the J gene lost 5 bases, with 17 bases spanning the gap. The CDR3 is 16 residues long. Germline loops: CDR1 SGHNT, CDR2 YYREEE (reference sequence). The CDR3 nucleotides read TGTGCCAGCAGCTCTGCCTCCGAACCGAGAACCGGGGAGCTGTTTTTT. It codes for CASSSASEPRTGELFF.

The chain joins TRBV7-6 to TRBJ2-6; D is unresolved. Germline assignment: CDR1 SGHVS and CDR2 FNYEAQ. V lost 0 bases and J 1 base, leaving 7 bases between the germline ends. The CDR3 has 16 residues. CDR3 amino acids: CASSLAALSGANVLTF. CDR3 in DNA: TGTGCCAGCAGCTTAGCGGCACTTTCTGGGGCCAACGTCCTGACTTTC.

The chain recombines TRBV18 with TRBJ1-5; TRBD1 is a possible D gene (6 bases). The CDR3 runs to 19 residues. V was clipped by 1 base and J by 6 bases, with 25 bases between them. The germline V gene encodes CDR1 KGHSH and CDR2 LQKENI. The CDR3 sequence is CASSPLTTGMSYEAQPQHF. The CDR3, as DNA: TGTGCCAGCTCACCACTAACTACAGGGATGTCTTATGAGGCTCAGCCCCAGCATTTT.

The chain recombines TRBV6-6 with TRBJ1-2, with D maybe TRBD1 (6 bases). Germline CDR1 reads MNHNY; CDR2 reads SVGAGI (reference sequence). This CDR3 has 14 amino acids. Deletions cut 5 bases from V and 3 bases from J, with 13 bases between. CDR3: CASSLNGQHYGYTF. The DNA of the CDR3 is TGTGCCAGCAGTCTAAACGGACAGCACTATGGCTACACCTTC.

The rearrangement uses TRBV4-1 and TRBJ2-3, with D possibly matching TRBD2 (6 bases). The CDR3 contains 14 residues. Germline V gene lookup returns CDR1 MGHRA and CDR2 YSYEKL. V lost 4 bases, J lost 4 bases, and 12 bases lay in between. CDR3 nucleotide sequence: TGCGCCAGCAGCCTGGGGGACTGGGCAGATACGCAGTATTTT. Translating gives CASSLGDWADTQYF.

This chain connects TRBV14 to TRBJ2-5; 7 bases are shared with TRBD2. CDR1 SGHDN and CDR2 FVKESK come from the germline V gene. V lost 1 base, J lost 4 bases, and 9 bases stayed unmatched. The CDR3 contains 16 residues. This CDR3 is CASSQAGRALLETQYF. The CDR3 region has the DNA TGTGCCAGCAGCCAAGCAGGGAGGGCGCTTTTAGAGACCCAGTACTTC.

The J gene is TRBJ2-5, the V gene TRBV2; the match to TRBD2 covers 11 bases. Germline CDR1 SNHLY, CDR2 FYNNEI. Germline trimming cut 7 bases from V and 2 bases from J; bases unmatched to any gene: 6. The CDR3 consists of 15 residues. In DNA form, the CDR3 reads TGTGCCAGCACCTCGACTAGCGGGGTGCAAGAGACCCAGTACTTC. Its protein product is CASTSTSGVQETQYF.

The genes are TRBV5-4 and TRBJ2-5, with 8 bases matching TRBD2. The V gene's germline CDR1 is SGHNT and CDR2 YYREEE (reference sequence). Unmatched junction bases numbered 5, after V lost 4 bases and J lost 0 bases. CDR3 length equals 15 residues. CDR3 in DNA: TGTGCCAGCAGCCCGGGAGGGATGAACCAAGAGACCCAGTACTTC. Its protein is CASSPGGMNQETQYF.

The chain links TRBV7-9 to TRBJ2-5; D unresolved. CDR3 size: 15 residues. Germline V lookup: CDR1 SEHNR, CDR2 FQNEAQ (reference sequence). Trimming removed 2 bases at V and 5 bases at J, with 15 bases between. The CDR3 nucleotides are TGTGCCAGCAGCTTAACTGGGTTGGTCGAGGAGACCCAGTACTTC. This gives the protein CASSLTGLVEETQYF.

The chain employs TRBV10-2 and TRBJ1-1, with 7 bases aligning to TRBD1. V lost 5 bases and J lost 6; bases outside the gene matches: 6. Germline CDR1 WSHSY, CDR2 SAAADI. The length of the CDR3 is 13 residues. The DNA for the CDR3 is TGCGCCAGCAGTCCCACAGGGGACGCTGAAGCTTTCTTT. It is translated as CASSPTGDAEAFF.

The chain recombines TRBV6-5 with TRBJ2-3; no definite D call. Germline CDR1 is MNHEY and CDR2 is SVGAGI. Between the trimmed V and J ends, which lost 6 bases and 3 bases, there was a span of 13 bases. The CDR3 is made up of 14 amino acids. CDR3 sequence reads: CASRGPLRTDTQYF. For the CDR3, the DNA is TGTGCCAGCAGAGGACCCCTGAGGACAGATACGCAGTATTTT.

The chain joins TRBV19 to TRBJ1-5; 9 positions agree with TRBD1. The CDR3 extends over 17 amino acids. The germline gives CDR1 LNHDA, CDR2 SQIVND (reference sequence). J lost 4 bases, V lost 5 bases, and 12 bases had no gene match. The CDR3 reads CASSGRFVGQGNQPQHF. The CDR3 DNA reads TGTGCCAGTAGTGGTAGATTTGTGGGACAGGGAAATCAGCCCCAGCATTTT.

With respect to this clone: The same CDR3 can be traced to other DNA sequences in this sample. The V gene is TRBV27, the J gene TRBJ2-2; D not certain. The CDR3 sequence is 12 residues long. V shed 2 bases and J shed 5 bases, with 3 bases lying between them. Germline CDR1 and CDR2: MNHEY and SMNVEV (reference sequence). Written as DNA, the CDR3 is TGTGCCAGCAGTTTAGGAACCGGGGAGCTGTTTTTT. Translation: CASSLGTGELFF.

This clone was recorded a few times. The same CDR3 can be traced to other DNA sequences in this sample. The V and J genes are TRBV10-3 and TRBJ1-5; D gene unclear. V dropped 2 bases and J dropped 3 bases, with 2 bases sitting between them. Germline CDR1 reads ENHRY; CDR2 reads SYGVKD. This CDR3 has 12 amino acids. CDR3 sequence: CAISENNQPQHF. In nucleotides, the CDR3 is TGTGCCATCAGTGAGAACAATCAGCCCCAGCATTTT.

V gene TRBV15 combines with J gene TRBJ2-3, with 8 bases that match TRBD2. Germline V gene lookup returns CDR1 LNHNV and CDR2 YYDKDF (reference sequence). There are 14 residues in the CDR3. Trimming removed 1 base from V and 8 bases from J; junction bases left unmatched: 5. The CDR3 loop is CATSRGSGAGTQYF. In DNA form, the CDR3 reads TGTGCCACCAGCAGAGGTAGCGGGGCTGGTACGCAGTATTTT.

The chain couples TRBV29-1 to TRBJ2-5; the D gene is possibly TRBD1 (7 bases). Per the germline V gene, CDR1 is SQVTM and CDR2 is ANQGSEA. V dropped 3 bases and J dropped 5 bases, with 10 bases sitting between them. This CDR3 comprises 12 residues. CDR3 DNA sequence: TGCAGCGTTGATGCAGGGGGGGAGACCCAGTACTTC. Its protein product is CSVDAGGETQYF.

The V and J genes are TRBV4-2 and TRBJ2-3; D may be TRBD1 (6 bases). This CDR3 has 15 residues. Per the germline V gene, CDR1 is LGHNA and CDR2 is YNFKEQ. Trimming shortened V by 0 bases and J by 2 bases, and 9 bases separated the two germline ends. The CDR3 loop is CASSQEGANTDTQYF. CDR3 coding DNA: TGTGCCAGCAGCCAAGAGGGGGCCAACACAGATACGCAGTATTTT.

This sequence joins TRBV15 and TRBJ2-7, with 7 bases matching TRBD1. Germline lookup yields CDR1 LNHNV and CDR2 YYDKDF (reference sequence). Trimming cost V 0 bases and J 0 bases; bases outside gene matches: 2. This CDR3 has 15 amino acids. As DNA, the CDR3 is TGTGCCACCAGCAGAGAGGGACAGAGCTCCTACGAGCAGTACTTC. Protein product: CATSREGQSSYEQYF.

The chain carries TRBV19 and TRBJ2-5, with a possible D match to TRBD1 (5 bases). The germline V and J ends were trimmed by 1 base and 5 bases, with 14 bases remaining between them. There are 15 residues in the CDR3. Germline V lookup: CDR1 LNHDA, CDR2 SQIVND (reference sequence). CDR3 bases: TGTGCCAGTAGTATAGTAGGTAGGGGTGGCGAGACCCAGTACTTC. Translating gives CASSIVGRGGETQYF.

This clone appeared a few times. This chain links TRBV7-2 with TRBJ1-3, with D unresolved. CDR1 and CDR2 from the germline V gene are SGHTA and FQGNSA. The V end lost 0 bases, the J end lost 3 bases, and 15 bases lay between the germline ends. The CDR3 totals 17 residues. CDR3 amino acids: CASSLARIREGGNTIYF. The CDR3 DNA is TGTGCCAGCAGCTTAGCACGTATTAGGGAAGGTGGAAACACCATATATTTT.

The genes are TRBV5-1 and TRBJ2-5; the match to TRBD2 covers 8 bases. The CDR3 has 14 residues. V trimming: 1 base; J trimming: 5 bases; junction bases outside the gene matches: 4. Germline CDR1 and CDR2: SGHRS and YFSETQ. The CDR3, as DNA: TGCGCCAGCAGCTTGTACTCGGGGGGGGAGACCCAGTACTTC. Its protein is CASSLYSGGETQYF. Drawing the rest from reference TRBV5-1 and TRBJ2-5, the complete variable domain is KAGVTQTPRYLIKTRGQQVTLSCSPISGHRSVSWYQQTPGQGLQFLFEYFSETQRNKGNFPGRFSGRQFSNSRSEMNVSTLELGDSALYLCASSLYSGGETQYFGPGTRLLVL.